These 5 T cell receptor beta chains came from one sample sequenced in a study of shared clonotypes between healthy human individuals. The data were produced by immunoSEQ multiplex PCR, yet TCRdb's version contains in-frame clones alone and is incomplete. Of about 2 million clones listed, about 94% are singletons. CD8 cells regarded as naive lacked CD45RO, were positively chosen for CCR7, and omitted terminally differentiated effector memory CD45RA+ cells. The sequenced sample consisted of naive CD8+ T cells sorted from blood. The source is a man between 18 and 35 years old in good health.

This clone appeared once. At the DNA level, this CDR3 is encoded by other sequences in the same sample as well. This rearrangement joins TRBV28 to TRBJ2-5; D might be TRBD1 (6 bases). CDR1 MDHEN and CDR2 SYDVKM come from the germline V gene. The length of the CDR3 is 14 residues. V shed 3 bases and J shed 4 bases, with 12 bases lying between them. The CDR3 reads CASSFVGAGETQYF. CDR3 nucleotides: TGTGCCAGCAGTTTTGTGGGGGCGGGAGAGACCCAGTACTTC.

Only a few counts were recorded for this clone. The sample has other DNA sequences that encode this CDR3 too. The J gene is TRBJ1-2, the V gene TRBV6-5; D is undetermined. The CDR3 is 13 residues long. CDR1 is MNHEY and CDR2 is SVGAGI in the germline V gene. Trimming pared 2 bases from V and 4 bases from J, leaving 8 bases between. CDR3 protein: CASSYGLGYGYTF. CDR3 coding DNA: TGTGCCAGCAGTTACGGGTTGGGCTATGGCTACACCTTC.

The chain joins TRBV6-1 to TRBJ1-5; no reliable D call. This CDR3 is built from 13 residues. CDR1 is MNHNS and CDR2 is SASEGT in the germline V gene. V shed 1 base and J shed 8 bases, with 9 bases lying between them. The CDR3 DNA reads TGTGCCAGCAGTGAAGGAATCGGGGAGCCCCAGCATTTT. It is translated as CASSEGIGEPQHF.

This clone occurred once. The J gene is TRBJ2-5, the V gene TRBV7-9, with 7 bases identical to TRBD1. Germline CDR1 and CDR2: SEHNR and FQNEAQ (reference sequence). Trimming removed 5 bases from V and 3 bases from J; junction bases left unmatched: 9. The length of the CDR3 is 15 residues. As DNA, the CDR3 is TGTGCCAGCAGCCCCCCCGGGACAGAGAAAGAGACCCAGTACTTC. Its protein is CASSPPGTEKETQYF.

The genes are TRBV27 and TRBJ1-2; 8 bases agree with TRBD1. Per germline, CDR1 MNHEY and CDR2 SMNVEV (reference sequence). With V trimmed by 7 bases and J by 1 base, 8 bases remained unmatched. The CDR3 extends over 15 amino acids. CDR3 region: CASKTDREINYGYTF. The DNA of the CDR3 is TGTGCCAGCAAAACGGACAGGGAGATTAACTATGGCTACACCTTC.